A selection of T cell receptor beta chains follows, all from one sample in a study of control samples from healthy donors and cancer patients. Produced via immunoSEQ multiplex PCR; TCRdb's table is partial and in-frame only. The sample carries some 250,000 clones, around 80% recorded once. Sample: PBMCs. The receptors come from an older woman with lung cancer. Each CDR3 is given with its conserved first and last residue. Each record gives: J gene, D gene, V gene, clone size, CDR3 DNA, CDR3 protein. D genes are given only for firm matches. Rows may omit the clone size; those that give it use once, few, many or a size class.

J gene: TRBJ1-2; D gene: TRBD1; V gene: TRBV23-1; clone size: -; CDR3 DNA: TGCGCCAGCAGTCAACCACAGGGGGCAGGTGGCTACACCTTC; CDR3 protein: CASSQPQGAGGYTF
J gene: TRBJ2-6; D gene: -; V gene: TRBV28; clone size: -; CDR3 DNA: TGTGCCAGCAGTTTAAGCTGGGGGCTCCTAGGGGCCAACGTCCTGACTTTC; CDR3 protein: CASSLSWGLLGANVLTF
J gene: TRBJ1-5; D gene: -; V gene: TRBV18; clone size: -; CDR3 DNA: TGTGCCAGCCCCATTCTTACGGGGGCGGCCGGGGAGCCCCAGCATTTT; CDR3 protein: CASPILTGAAGEPQHF
J gene: TRBJ1-1; D gene: TRBD1; V gene: TRBV28; clone size: -; CDR3 DNA: TGTGCCAGCAGCCCCAACAGGGGGCTGAACACTGAAGCTTTCTTT; CDR3 protein: CASSPNRGLNTEAFF
J gene: TRBJ2-3; D gene: -; V gene: TRBV9; clone size: -; CDR3 DNA: TGTGCCAGCAGCTCAGGCAGCACAGATACGCAGTATTTT; CDR3 protein: CASSSGSTDTQYF
J gene: TRBJ1-6; D gene: TRBD1; V gene: TRBV6-5; clone size: -; CDR3 DNA: TGTGCCAGCAGCCCCTCAAGAGGGGGCGCTTCACCCCTCCACTTT; CDR3 protein: CASSPSRGGASPLHF
J gene: TRBJ2-7; D gene: TRBD1; V gene: TRBV3-1/TRBV3-2; clone size: once; CDR3 DNA: TGTGCCAGCAGCCAATTAGGGCAGGGGGCTTCATTC; CDR3 protein: CASSQLGQGASF
J gene: TRBJ2-1; D gene: TRBD2; V gene: TRBV5-1; clone size: -; CDR3 DNA: TGCGCCAGCAGCCTTACTAGCGGGAGGCCTGAGCAGTTCTTC; CDR3 protein: CASSLTSGRPEQFF
J gene: TRBJ2-3; D gene: -; V gene: TRBV11-2; clone size: -; CDR3 DNA: TGTGCCAGCAGGCAACCGGGCCGCGTCCCAAGGTCAGATACGCAGTATTTT; CDR3 protein: CASRQPGRVPRSDTQYF
J gene: TRBJ2-1; D gene: -; V gene: TRBV18; clone size: -; CDR3 DNA: TGTGCCAGCTCACCAGTCGGGATTTGGAATGAGCAGTTCTTC; CDR3 protein: CASSPVGIWNEQFF
J gene: TRBJ2-1; D gene: -; V gene: TRBV5-1; clone size: -; CDR3 DNA: TGCGCCAGCAGCTTGTGGGGACAGGGGGCTAGCGGGGGGGCGAATGAGCAGTTCTTC; CDR3 protein: CASSLWGQGASGGANEQFF
J gene: TRBJ2-5; D gene: TRBD2; V gene: TRBV24-1; clone size: -; CDR3 DNA: TGTGCCACCAGTGTGGGAGGGGTGCAGGAGACCCAGTACTTC; CDR3 protein: CATSVGGVQETQYF
J gene: TRBJ2-7; D gene: TRBD1; V gene: TRBV4-1; clone size: -; CDR3 DNA: TGCGCCAGCAGCCAAGAATGGACAGGAGCCGAGCAGTACTTC; CDR3 protein: CASSQEWTGAEQYF
J gene: TRBJ1-2; D gene: -; V gene: TRBV19; clone size: -; CDR3 DNA: TGTGCCAGTAGTTTGGCGGACAGAGCTGGCTACACCTTC; CDR3 protein: CASSLADRAGYTF
J gene: TRBJ2-1; D gene: TRBD2; V gene: TRBV5-1; clone size: -; CDR3 DNA: TGCGCCAGCAGCTTACAAAACTTAGCGGGGCCTAACAATGAGCAGTTCTTC; CDR3 protein: CASSLQNLAGPNNEQFF
J gene: TRBJ2-5; D gene: -; V gene: TRBV7-9; clone size: -; CDR3 DNA: TGTGCCAGCAGCCTAGGGGGTTTTGAGACCCAGTACTTC; CDR3 protein: CASSLGGFETQYF
J gene: TRBJ1-1; D gene: TRBD1; V gene: TRBV5-1; clone size: -; CDR3 DNA: TGCGCCAGCAGCTTACTCCAGGGGGACACTGAAGCTTTCTTT; CDR3 protein: CASSLLQGDTEAFF
J gene: TRBJ2-1; D gene: -; V gene: TRBV10-3; clone size: many; CDR3 DNA: TGTGCCATCCGGGCGGGGGGCGGGGGGACAGGGTCGAATGAGCAGTTCTTC; CDR3 protein: CAIRAGGGGTGSNEQFF
J gene: TRBJ1-1; D gene: -; V gene: TRBV28; clone size: -; CDR3 DNA: TGTGCCAGCAGGCGGGACCCGGGACGGAGGAACACTGAAGCTTTCTTT; CDR3 protein: CASRRDPGRRNTEAFF
J gene: TRBJ1-1; D gene: -; V gene: TRBV5-1; clone size: -; CDR3 DNA: TGCGCCAGCTCCATTCGGCGTGGGGCAGAGGGGACTGAAGCTTTCTTT; CDR3 protein: CASSIRRGAEGTEAFF
J gene: TRBJ1-5; D gene: TRBD1; V gene: TRBV28; clone size: -; CDR3 DNA: TGTGCCAGCACCCGTCGGACAGGGGAGAATCAGCCCCAGCATTTT; CDR3 protein: CASTRRTGENQPQHF
J gene: TRBJ1-3; D gene: -; V gene: TRBV5-1; clone size: -; CDR3 DNA: TGCGCCAGCGGAAAAGACAGCCACTCTGGAAACACCATATATTTT; CDR3 protein: CASGKDSHSGNTIYF
J gene: TRBJ2-7; D gene: TRBD1; V gene: TRBV9; clone size: -; CDR3 DNA: TGTGCCAGCAGCTGGGGGCAGGGACAGGCCGAGCAGTACTTC; CDR3 protein: CASSWGQGQAEQYF
J gene: TRBJ2-5; D gene: TRBD1; V gene: TRBV25-1; clone size: -; CDR3 DNA: TGTGCCAGCAGTTCAAAGGGGGCAGGTTTGGGAGAGACCCAGTACTTC; CDR3 protein: CASSSKGAGLGETQYF
J gene: TRBJ2-1; D gene: TRBD2; V gene: TRBV4-1; clone size: -; CDR3 DNA: TGCGCCAGCAGCCGAGCGGGAGCTGGGTACAATGAGCAGTTCTTC; CDR3 protein: CASSRAGAGYNEQFF
J gene: TRBJ2-5; D gene: -; V gene: TRBV5-1; clone size: -; CDR3 DNA: TGCGCCAGCAGCGTTGGAGGGGGGGAGACCCAGTACTTC; CDR3 protein: CASSVGGGETQYF
J gene: TRBJ1-1; D gene: -; V gene: TRBV6-5; clone size: -; CDR3 DNA: TGTGCCAGCAGTTACTCGAAGAGGAACACTGAAGCTTTCTTT; CDR3 protein: CASSYSKRNTEAFF
J gene: TRBJ1-6; D gene: -; V gene: TRBV5-1; clone size: -; CDR3 DNA: TGCGCCAGCGGCGGAGGGCAGGGTGGGGCACCCCTCCACTTT; CDR3 protein: CASGGGQGGAPLHF